Shown below are 11 T cell receptor beta chains from a single sample sequenced in a study of blood T cell repertoires in COVID-19. Method: immunoSEQ multiplex PCR; TCRdb's copy keeps in-frame clones and lacks some. The sample shows about 190,000 clones, over 75% of them seen only once. Specimen: peripheral blood. These receptors all come from a woman in her 70s with acute or convalescent COVID-19.

V usage is TRBV6-6 and J usage is TRBJ1-2, with a tentative D call TRBD1 (6 bases). The ends were cut back, 7 bases at V and 0 bases at J, with 18 bases in the middle. The CDR3 length is 16 residues. Germline assignment: CDR1 MNHNY and CDR2 SVGAGI (reference sequence). CDR3 in amino acids: CASTKRRQATNYGYTF. In DNA, the CDR3 is TGTGCCAGCACCAAACGAAGACAGGCGACTAACTATGGCTACACCTTC.

This clone was observed a handful of times. The rearrangement links TRBV6-4 to TRBJ2-3, with a tentative D call TRBD1 (6 bases). Trimming stripped 3 bases from V and 3 bases from J, with 10 bases between. The germline gives CDR1 MRHNA, CDR2 SNTAGT. The CDR3 is 14 residues long. CDR3 in DNA: TGTGCCAGCAGTGAAATGGGGGCAACAGATACGCAGTATTTT. This codes for CASSEMGATDTQYF.

Only a few counts were recorded for this clone. This chain joins TRBV6-5 and TRBJ2-5, with D tentatively TRBD2 (5 bases). The germline gives CDR1 MNHEY, CDR2 SVGAGI. The CDR3 has 14 residues. Trimming removed 8 bases at V and 4 bases at J, with 17 bases between. The DNA for the CDR3 is TGTGCCAGCTCGTTTTTTGAGGGTCGAGAGACCCAGTACTTC. It translates to CASSFFEGRETQYF.

The CDR3 DNA sequence: TGCGCCAGCAGCCAGGTGGGTTTGGTGGGCGTAAATACCCACGAGCAGTACTTC. The encoded protein is CASSQVGLVGVNTHEQYF. The chain links TRBV4-1 to TRBJ2-7; D call uncertain. The CDR3 spans 18 residues. The germline gives CDR1 MGHRA, CDR2 YSYEKL. The V end lost 3 bases, the J end lost 5 bases, and 26 bases lay between the germline ends.

The rearrangement links TRBV12-5 to TRBJ2-2; tentative D call: TRBD1 (5 bases). This CDR3 comprises 15 residues. V was shortened by 7 bases and J by 4 bases, with 16 bases between the two germline ends. The germline gives CDR1 LGHNT, CDR2 FRNRAP. In nucleotides, the CDR3 is TGTGCTAGTGCCCAAGACAGTTCTGCCACCGGGGAGCTGTTTTTT. It specifies CASAQDSSATGELFF.

The chain uses TRBV2 and TRBJ2-1, with TRBD1 identical over 7 bases. In germline, CDR1 is SNHLY, CDR2 FYNNEI. CDR3 size: 13 residues. The junction had 4 bases not matched to a gene; V was cut back by 5 bases and J by 6 bases. The CDR3 DNA sequence: TGTGCCAGCAGTTTATCAGGGGGCAATGAGCAGTTCTTC. Its translation: CASSLSGGNEQFF. The entire variable domain, with the rest obtained from reference TRBV2 and TRBJ2-1, is as follows: EPEVTQTPSHQVTQMGQEVILRCVPISNHLYFYWYRQILGQKVEFLVSFYNNEISEKSEIFDDQFSVERPDGSNFTLKIRSTKLEDSAMYFCASSLSGGNEQFFGPGTRLTVL.

Here the CDR3 DNA reads TGTGCCACCAGTGGCCCGACCGGGACTAGCGGGAGGACGACGGGGAATGAGCAGTTCTTC. Its protein product is CATSGPTGTSGRTTGNEQFF. This chain joins TRBV24-1 and TRBJ2-1; 15 nucleotides match TRBD2. Trimming at V came to 5 bases and at J to 7 bases, leaving 17 bases not matched to a gene. Germline assignment: CDR1 KGHDR and CDR2 SFDVKD. CDR3 length: 20 amino acids.

Worth noting for this clone: This sample also contains other DNA sequences that code for the same CDR3. The CDR3 loop reads CASSPGGRETQYF. In nucleotides, the CDR3 is TGTGCCAGCAGCCCAGGGGGTCGAGAGACCCAGTACTTC. The rearrangement joins TRBV3-1 (or the pseudogene TRBV3-2) to TRBJ2-5; 7 bases are a match to TRBD1. V gave up 4 bases and J gave up 4 bases; unmatched junction bases: 3. This CDR3 region has 13 residues. CDR1 and CDR2 (germline): LGHDT, YNNKEL (reference sequence).

The V and J genes are TRBV13 and TRBJ2-7; D possibly corresponds to TRBD2 (6 bases). V lost 3 bases, J lost 0 bases, and 12 bases lay in between. The germline gives CDR1 PRHDT, CDR2 FYEKMQ (reference sequence). The CDR3 covers 15 residues. Here the CDR3 reads CASSFLALSSYEQYF. DNA of the CDR3: TGTGCCAGCAGCTTCCTAGCGCTGAGCTCCTACGAGCAGTACTTC.

The chain couples TRBV19 to TRBJ2-1; 10 bases are a match to TRBD1. This CDR3 region has 16 residues. The germline V gene has CDR1 LNHDA and CDR2 SQIVND (reference sequence). The V and J ends lost 7 bases and 8 bases, in that order; junction bases with no gene match: 14. As DNA, the CDR3 is TGTGCCAGTACCCAGACAGGGGGCGCCAGGGGATATGAGCAGTTCTTC. Translating gives CASTQTGGARGYEQFF.

This clone was counted only a few times. This chain connects TRBV6-1 to TRBJ1-1; D call uncertain. V lost 3 bases and J lost 5, with 10 bases in between. This CDR3 spans 13 amino acids. Germline lookup yields CDR1 MNHNS and CDR2 SASEGT. CDR3 DNA sequence: TGTGCCAGCAGTGAGGCAACATGGACTGAAGCTTTCTTT. Its protein product is CASSEATWTEAFF.